The T cell receptor (beta chain) under discussion was sequenced for a study of chemoradiotherapy in HPV16-positive cancers. Background on the study: A couple of HPV16-positive patients' cells yielded candidate HPV-specific clones and common motifs. Notes on the study in general: Better recurrence-free survival went with HPV-responsive T-cell expansion in HPV16-positive patients. Candidate HPV-specific clones and E7-related TCR motifs grew in tumor during treatment.

V lost 4 bases, J lost 4 bases, and 12 bases stayed unmatched. The germline V gene has CDR1 SGHTA and CDR2 FQGTGA. CDR3 size: 17 residues. Repeated repertoire sampling spanned the course of chemoradiotherapy. The method was immunoSEQ multiplex PCR; TCRdb's version includes in-frame clones alone and lacks a portion of them. Among 6,000 to 9,500 clones, around 74% were seen once, and the ten largest hold more than 15%. About this clone itself: Antigen specificity is unknown.

The source is a human donor with HPV-associated anogenital cancer. The rearrangement links TRBV7-3 to TRBJ2-3; 9 bases align to TRBD2. Sequenced here: tumor tissue, sampled from a patient who underwent chemoradiotherapy. In nucleotides, the CDR3 is TGTGCCAGCAGCTCCCCGGGGACGGGACTAGCATCAGATACGCAGTATTTT. Translation gives CASSSPGTGLASDTQYF. Supplemented by reference TRBV7-3 and TRBJ2-3, the full variable domain reads GAGVSQTPSNKVTEKGKYVELRCDPISGHTALYWYRQSLGQGPEFLIYFQGTGAADDSGLPNDRFFAVRPEGSVSTLKIQRTERGDSAVYLCASSSPGTGLASDTQYFGPGTRLTVL.